The rows below give T cell receptor beta chains drawn from one sample of a study of blood T cells in healthy people across ages. TCRdb re-analysed the 5' RACE reads in MiXCR, keeping a single row per CDR3 protein. The sample includes approximately 2,000,000 distinct CDR3 sequences, roughly 43% of them seen just once. Material for sequencing was blood. The receptors stem from a human donor in good health. Each CDR3 is given with its conserved first and last residue. A D gene is named only where the DNA matches it firmly. For some rows the clone size is stated as once, few or many, or as a class when expanded; others skip it.

j_gene,d_gene,v_gene,abundance,CDR3nt,CDR3aa
TRBJ2-7,NA,TRBV7-3,few,TGTGCCAGCAGCTCCGCGGGGTTCGAGCAGTACTTC,CASSSAGFEQYF
TRBJ1-5,NA,TRBV12-3/TRBV12-4,NA,TGTGCCAGCAGCAAAACAGGCGCCCAGCCCCAGCATTTT,CASSKTGAQPQHF
TRBJ1-4,NA,TRBV4-2,few,TGTGCCAGCAGCCCCGAGGGACCGAGTAATGAAAAACTGTTTTTT,CASSPEGPSNEKLFF
TRBJ2-5,NA,TRBV27,NA,TGTGCCAGCAGTTTATATGGGCAACAAGAGACCCAGTACTTC,CASSLYGQQETQYF
TRBJ1-5,NA,TRBV12-5,NA,TGTGCTAGTGGTTTGGGGACAGTAAGCAATCAGCCCCAGCATTTT,CASGLGTVSNQPQHF
TRBJ2-4,NA,TRBV5-6,many,TGTGCCTTTGGCGAGTTTAATCTAGCCAAAAACATTCAGTACTTC,CAFGEFNLAKNIQYF
TRBJ1-2,NA,TRBV7-9,NA,TGTGCCACCTCGGGGGCAGGACCTAACTATGGCTACACCTTC,CATSGAGPNYGYTF
TRBJ1-2,NA,TRBV24-1,NA,TGTGCCACCAGTGGGTGGGACGGAGCAAACTATGGCTACACCTTC,CATSGWDGANYGYTF
TRBJ2-1,TRBD2,TRBV20-1,NA,TGCAGTGCTAAACCCGGGACTAGCGGCATTGAGCAGTTCTTC,CSAKPGTSGIEQFF
TRBJ2-5,NA,TRBV6-2/TRBV6-3,NA,TGTGCCAGCAGTCCACGGCTAGCCGCTGAAGAGCAGTACTTC,CASSPRLAAEEQYF
TRBJ2-3,NA,TRBV3-1,few,TGTGCCAGCAGCCAATTTGTAGAACGCACAGATACGCAGTATTTT,CASSQFVERTDTQYF
TRBJ1-5,NA,TRBV6-1,NA,TGTGCCAGCAGTGAACAGGGGATTCCTCAGCCCCAGCATTTT,CASSEQGIPQPQHF
TRBJ1-2,NA,TRBV7-2,NA,TGTGCCAGCAGCTTAGCGCGATCGGGTATAGGATATGGCTACACCTTC,CASSLARSGIGYGYTF
TRBJ2-3,NA,TRBV5-1,NA,TGCGCCAGCAGCGTGGGACGGATTGGCACAGATACGCAGTATTTT,CASSVGRIGTDTQYF
TRBJ2-5,NA,TRBV5-6,few,TGTGCCAGCAGCTTGGGGTTTTTGAGGAGGGAGACCCAGTACTTC,CASSLGFLRRETQYF
TRBJ1-1,NA,TRBV15,few,TGTGCCACCAGCAGAGAGGAGGGGATGAACACTGAAGCTTTCTTT,CATSREEGMNTEAFF
TRBJ2-7,NA,TRBV9,NA,TGTGCCAGCAGCGTAGGGGTGCGGAACGAGCAGTACTTC,CASSVGVRNEQYF
TRBJ2-1,NA,TRBV7-2,few,TGTGCCAGCAGCCGACAACCTCAACAACCCTACAATGAGCAGTTCTTC,CASSRQPQQPYNEQFF
TRBJ2-2,TRBD2,TRBV7-9,few,TGTGCCAGCAGCCCAGGGAGGGAGGAACTACACACCGGGGAGCTGTTTTTT,CASSPGREELHTGELFF
TRBJ2-3,TRBD2,TRBV20-1,NA,TGCAGTGCTGGCACCGGGACTAGCACTACGCAGTATTTT,CSAGTGTSTTQYF
TRBJ2-2,NA,TRBV28,NA,TGTGCCAGCAGTTTAGGAGGTCACACCGGGGAGCGGTTTTTT,CASSLGGHTGERFF
TRBJ2-1,TRBD1,TRBV5-1,NA,TGCGCCAGCAGACGGGACAGGGTCAATGAGCAGTTCTTC,CASRRDRVNEQFF
TRBJ2-3,TRBD2,TRBV20-1,NA,TGCAGTGCTTTATTAGCGGGGGGGAGCACAGATACGCAGTATTTT,CSALLAGGSTDTQYF
TRBJ1-6,NA,TRBV7-9,NA,TGTGCCAGCAGCCTGAGAGGACCCCTCCACTTT,CASSLRGPLHF
TRBJ1-2,NA,TRBV7-2,NA,TGTGCCAGCAGCTTAGCGCTGACCGGGGGGAAAATGGACTACACCTTC,CASSLALTGGKMDYTF
TRBJ2-1,TRBD2,TRBV7-2,NA,TGTGCCAGCAATAAACGGGGGGACAATGAGCAGTTCTTC,CASNKRGDNEQFF
TRBJ2-5,TRBD2,TRBV28,few,TGTGCCAGCAGTTCCCTTGGCGGGGGGGCCCCGCAAGAGACCCAGTACTTC,CASSSLGGGAPQETQYF
TRBJ2-7,NA,TRBV5-5,few,TGTGCCAGCATCCTAGGGGGAGCGGGCGAGCAGTACTTC,CASILGGAGEQYF
TRBJ2-6,NA,TRBV4-1,NA,TGCGCCAGCAGCCAAGATGATCCAGCTCTGGGCGCGGCTGGGGCCAACGTCCTGACTTTC,CASSQDDPALGAAGANVLTF
TRBJ1-5,NA,TRBV20-1,NA,TGCAGTGCTGCGATAAGCAATCAGCCCCAGCATTTT,CSAAISNQPQHF
TRBJ1-2,NA,TRBV7-9,NA,TGTGCCAGCACCGGGGACCCTAACTATGGCTACACCTTC,CASTGDPNYGYTF
TRBJ1-5,NA,TRBV6-6,NA,TGTGCCAGCAGTCCAGTGGATCAGCCCCAGCATTTT,CASSPVDQPQHF
TRBJ2-1,TRBD2,TRBV7-9,few,TGTGCCAGCAGCCCCGGACTAGCGGGGGGCGGGGGGAGTGAGCAGTTCTTC,CASSPGLAGGGGSEQFF
TRBJ2-7,NA,TRBV3-1,NA,TGTGCCAGCAGCCAGTTGGGCGGGACACCGACCTACGAGCAGTACTTC,CASSQLGGTPTYEQYF
TRBJ1-1,NA,TRBV29-1,NA,TGCAGCGTTGTTCGAAGGGAAGCTTTCTTT,CSVVRREAFF
TRBJ1-1,NA,TRBV6-5,few,TGTGCCAGCAGAATAGAGTGGGGCACTGAAGCTTTCTTT,CASRIEWGTEAFF
TRBJ2-1,TRBD1,TRBV7-3,few,TGTGCCAGCAGCCTGGTATCGGGACAGGAGAACAATGAGCAGTTCTTC,CASSLVSGQENNEQFF
TRBJ2-7,TRBD1,TRBV6-5,NA,TGTGCCAGCAACCCGGGACAGAACTACGAGCAGTACTTC,CASNPGQNYEQYF
TRBJ2-1,NA,TRBV2,NA,TGTGCCAGCAGTGATTTAGGTCCGGTCGACAGTCAGTTCTTC,CASSDLGPVDSQFF
TRBJ2-7,TRBD2,TRBV11-2,NA,TGTGCCAGCAGCTCCCAACTAAGCGGGGGGTGCTACGAGCAGTACTTC,CASSSQLSGGCYEQYF
TRBJ2-1,NA,TRBV5-1,NA,TGCGCCAGCACCGAGGGGCCACACTACAATGAGCAGTTCTTC,CASTEGPHYNEQFF
TRBJ1-2,NA,TRBV11-1,NA,TGTGCCAGCAGCTTAGACTACGGTGGGCCCACCTTC,CASSLDYGGPTF
TRBJ2-7,NA,TRBV6-2/TRBV6-3,NA,TGTGCCAGCAGTCTTACAACAGGGAATCGCGTATCCTACGAGCAGTACTTC,CASSLTTGNRVSYEQYF